This T cell receptor (beta chain) was sequenced during a study of cytomegalovirus exposure and HLA in healthy donors. 13 Jbeta primers and 60 Vbeta primers were used for the PCR. Data came from immunoSEQ multiplex PCR; TCRdb stores just in-frame clones and leaves some out. The sample yields approximately 76,000 clones, of which the top ten take up 3% to 4%. Regarding this clone: Its matching antigen is unknown.

Whole-study findings and limits: Cytomegalovirus association was listed for around 170 TCR beta chains.

The V and J ends lost 1 base and 7 bases, in that order; junction bases with no gene match: 12. Germline V gives CDR1 SGHTA, CDR2 FQGNSA. This CDR3 spans 17 amino acids. The gene calls are TRBV7-2 and TRBJ2-1, with 8 bases that match TRBD1. This receptor was obtained from a man between 18 and 29 years old in good health and CMV-seropositive. Specimen: PBMCs. CDR3 loop: CASSLVVGRGRWNEQFF. CDR3 coding DNA: TGTGCCAGCAGCTTAGTCGTAGGCAGGGGGCGTTGGAATGAGCAGTTCTTC.